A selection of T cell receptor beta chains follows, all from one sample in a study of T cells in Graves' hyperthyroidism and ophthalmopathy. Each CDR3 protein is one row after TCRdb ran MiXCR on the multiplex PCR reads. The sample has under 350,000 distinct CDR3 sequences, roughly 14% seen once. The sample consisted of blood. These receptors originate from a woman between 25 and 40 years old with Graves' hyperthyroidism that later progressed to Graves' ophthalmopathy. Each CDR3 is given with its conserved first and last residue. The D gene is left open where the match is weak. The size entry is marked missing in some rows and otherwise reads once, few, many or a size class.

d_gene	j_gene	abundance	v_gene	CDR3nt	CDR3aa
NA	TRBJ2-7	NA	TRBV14	TGTGCCAGCAGCCAAGCCACCGGGGGTTACGAGCAGTACTTC	CASSQATGGYEQYF
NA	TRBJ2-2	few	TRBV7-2	TGTGCCAGCAGCTTAGGATTCGTATCGGCAGGAGGTACTCTTTTT	CASSLGFVSAGGTLF
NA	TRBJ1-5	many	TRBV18	TGTGCCAGCTCACCAAGGAACGGGCTGGAAGGGCCCCAGCATTTT	CASSPRNGLEGPQHF
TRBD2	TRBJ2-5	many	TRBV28	TGTGCCAGCAGTTTAGCGGGGGGGGAAGAGACCCAGTACTTC	CASSLAGGEETQYF
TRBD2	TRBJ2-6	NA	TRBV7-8	TGTGCCAGCAGCCAGAAGCGGGAGGGAGGGCTGACTGGGGCCAACGTCCTGACTTTC	CASSQKREGGLTGANVLTF
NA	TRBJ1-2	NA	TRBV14	TGTGCCAGCAGCCGTTCCGGGATTGGCTACACCTTC	CASSRSGIGYTF
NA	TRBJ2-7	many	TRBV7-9	TGTGCCAGCAGCCTCGCCGCAGGTGTAATGACCTACGAGCAGTACTTC	CASSLAAGVMTYEQYF
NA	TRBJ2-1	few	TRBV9	TGTGCCAGCAGCCAACGGGACCCCCCTAAGAATGAGCAGTTCTTC	CASSQRDPPKNEQFF
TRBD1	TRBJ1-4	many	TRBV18	TGTGCCAGCTCGCGGACAGGGTGGGACGAAAAACTGTTTTTT	CASSRTGWDEKLFF
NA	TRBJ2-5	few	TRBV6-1	TGTGCCAGCAGCCATGGGGCGGGTGAAGGAGAGACCCAGTACTTC	CASSHGAGEGETQYF
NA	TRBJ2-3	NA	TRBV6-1	TGTGCCAGCAGTGAAGCCCGCTTTTTTGCCACAGATACGCAGTATTTT	CASSEARFFATDTQYF
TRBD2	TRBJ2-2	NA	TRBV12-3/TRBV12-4	TGTGCCCGTCCGGGGGGGGCCGGGGAGCTGTTTTTT	CARPGGAGELFF
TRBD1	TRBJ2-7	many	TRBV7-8	TGTGCCAGCAGATCGGGACAGGGAAGGGACGAGCAGTACTTC	CASRSGQGRDEQYF
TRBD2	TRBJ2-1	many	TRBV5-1	TGCGCCAGCAGCTTGGCGGGACTAGCTGTTTACAATGAGCAGTTCTTC	CASSLAGLAVYNEQFF
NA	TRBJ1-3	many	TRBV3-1	TGTGCCAGCAGCCAAGTGACAGACTCTGGAAACACCATATATTTT	CASSQVTDSGNTIYF
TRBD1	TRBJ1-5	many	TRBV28	TGTGCCAGCAGTTCCCCGGGACAGGGATATCAGCCCCAGCATTTT	CASSSPGQGYQPQHF
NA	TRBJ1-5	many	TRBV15	TGTGCCACCAGCAGAGATTGGAGTTTATGGAATGGCAATCAGCCCCAGCATTTT	CATSRDWSLWNGNQPQHF
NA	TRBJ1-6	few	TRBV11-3	TGTGCCAGCAGCGCCGGGACACCTAATTCACCCCTCCACTTT	CASSAGTPNSPLHF
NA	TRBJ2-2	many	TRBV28	TGTGCCAGCAGTTTTTGGGGGCTTAAAGGGATCGGGGAGCTGTTTTTT	CASSFWGLKGIGELFF
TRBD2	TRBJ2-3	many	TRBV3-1	TGTGCCAGCACCCCAGAAATGGCGGGAGGTACAGATACGCAGTATTTT	CASTPEMAGGTDTQYF
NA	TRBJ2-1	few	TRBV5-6	TGTGCCAGCAGCTTTGGAGGGGACTACAATGAGCAGTTCTTC	CASSFGGDYNEQFF
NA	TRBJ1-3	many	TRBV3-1	TGTGCCAGCAGCCAAGAGGGGGGTATGGGGGTTTCTTCTGGAAACACCATATATTTT	CASSQEGGMGVSSGNTIYF
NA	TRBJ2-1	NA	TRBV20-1	TGCAGTGCTAGAGATCGATCTAGCCCGACATCCTACAATGAGCAGTTCTTC	CSARDRSSPTSYNEQFF
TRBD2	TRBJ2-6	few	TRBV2	TGTGCCAGCAGTGACGCGGGGGAAGCAGGGGCCAACGTCCTGACTTTC	CASSDAGEAGANVLTF
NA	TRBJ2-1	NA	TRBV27	TGTGCCAGCAGCCCCTTCCCGGGTGGACGTCCCCACAATGAGCAGTTCTTC	CASSPFPGGRPHNEQFF
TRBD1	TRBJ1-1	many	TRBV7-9	TGTGCCAGCAGGTTTTCAGGGGGCTTGAACACTGAAGCTTTCTTT	CASRFSGGLNTEAFF